A single T cell receptor beta chain is shown here with its context. Its target is not known. All TCR cDNA molecules were individually tagged with a unique molecular identifier. TCRdb called the 5' RACE reads again in MiXCR, with one record for every CDR3 protein. The sample consists of approximately 82,000 distinct CDR3 sequences, roughly 12% of them appearing once. This record belongs to a study of spatial heterogeneity in lung cancer. Whole-study context: Alpha-chain sequences were consistently detected in smaller numbers than beta-chain sequences.

This sample's time point: sample taken at primary tumor resection. Whole RNA, which was extracted from tumor, nontumor lung tissue or frozen PBMC, was sequenced without any cell sorting. Study findings and constraints: At resection, ubiquitous expanded tumor TCRs appeared in blood more than at follow-up.

The germline V gene encodes CDR1 SQVTM and CDR2 ANQGSEA. J was trimmed by 6 bases and V by 3 bases; bases with no gene match: 8. CDR3 size: 14 residues. Sequenced here: PBMCs, sampled at surgery. The chain has TRBV29-1 and TRBJ2-5, with 9 positions matching TRBD2. The receptor was isolated from a male donor with early-stage non-small cell lung cancer. The CDR3 loop is CSVEAGGIGQTQYF. The CDR3 DNA sequence: TGCAGCGTTGAGGCGGGGGGGATCGGTCAGACCCAGTACTTC. Complete variable domain (other parts from reference TRBV29-1 and TRBJ2-5): SAVISQKPSRDICQRGTSLTIQCQVDSQVTMMFWYRQQPGQSLTLIATANQGSEATYESGFVIDKFPISRPNLTFSTLTVSNMSPEDSSIYLCSVEAGGIGQTQYFGPGTRLLVL.